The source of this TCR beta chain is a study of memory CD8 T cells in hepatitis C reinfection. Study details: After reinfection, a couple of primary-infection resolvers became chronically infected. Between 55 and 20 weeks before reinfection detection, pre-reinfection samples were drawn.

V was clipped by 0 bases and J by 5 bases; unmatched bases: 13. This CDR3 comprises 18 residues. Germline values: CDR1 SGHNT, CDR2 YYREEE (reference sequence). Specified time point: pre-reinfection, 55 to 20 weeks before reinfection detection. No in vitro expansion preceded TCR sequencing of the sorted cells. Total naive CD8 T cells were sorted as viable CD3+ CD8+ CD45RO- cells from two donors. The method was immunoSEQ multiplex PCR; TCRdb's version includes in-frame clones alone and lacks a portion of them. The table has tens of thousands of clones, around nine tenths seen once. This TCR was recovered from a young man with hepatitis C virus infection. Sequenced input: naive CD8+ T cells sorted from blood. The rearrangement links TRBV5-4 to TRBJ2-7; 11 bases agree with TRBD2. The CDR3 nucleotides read TGTGCCAGCAGCTTGGGGTTGGGGGGCTTACTAGCGGGAGACGAGCAGTACTTC. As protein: CASSLGLGGLLAGDEQYF.